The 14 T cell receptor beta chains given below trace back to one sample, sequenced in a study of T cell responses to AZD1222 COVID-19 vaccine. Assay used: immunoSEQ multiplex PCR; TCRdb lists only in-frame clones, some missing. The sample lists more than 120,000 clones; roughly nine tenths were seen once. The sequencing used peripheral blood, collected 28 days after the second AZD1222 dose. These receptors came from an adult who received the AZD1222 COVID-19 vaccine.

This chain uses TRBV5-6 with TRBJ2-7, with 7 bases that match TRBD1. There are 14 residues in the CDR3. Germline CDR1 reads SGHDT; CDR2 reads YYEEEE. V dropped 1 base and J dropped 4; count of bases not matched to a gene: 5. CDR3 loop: CASSLSGQFYEQYF. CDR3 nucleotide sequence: TGTGCCAGCAGCTTGTCGGGACAGTTTTACGAGCAGTACTTC.

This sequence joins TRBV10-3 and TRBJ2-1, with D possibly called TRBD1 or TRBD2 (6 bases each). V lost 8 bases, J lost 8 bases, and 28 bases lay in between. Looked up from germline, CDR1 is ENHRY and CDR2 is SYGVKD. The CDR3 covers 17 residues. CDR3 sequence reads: CAIRRVHRATGLHEQFF. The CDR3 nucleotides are TGTGCCATCCGGAGGGTTCACAGGGCTACCGGGTTACATGAGCAGTTCTTC.

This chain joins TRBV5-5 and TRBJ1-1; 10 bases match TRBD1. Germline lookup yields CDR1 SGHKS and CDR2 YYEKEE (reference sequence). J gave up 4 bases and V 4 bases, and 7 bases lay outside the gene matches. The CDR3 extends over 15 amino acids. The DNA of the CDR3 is TGTGCCAGCAGCCAGGCAGGGGACAGGGGCACTGAAGCTTTCTTT. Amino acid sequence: CASSQAGDRGTEAFF.

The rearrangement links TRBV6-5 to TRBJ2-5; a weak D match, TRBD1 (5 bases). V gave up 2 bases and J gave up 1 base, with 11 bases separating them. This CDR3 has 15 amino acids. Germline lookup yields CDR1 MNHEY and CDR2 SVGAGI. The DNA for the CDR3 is TGTGCCAGCAGTTACGGGGTAGGGGTCCAAGAGACCCAGTACTTC. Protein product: CASSYGVGVQETQYF.

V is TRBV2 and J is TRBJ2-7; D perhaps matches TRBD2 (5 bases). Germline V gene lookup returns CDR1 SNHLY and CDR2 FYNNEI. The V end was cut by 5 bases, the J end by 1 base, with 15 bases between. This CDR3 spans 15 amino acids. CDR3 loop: CASSPELDSSYEQYF. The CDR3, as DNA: TGTGCCAGCAGTCCCGAACTGGACTCTTCCTACGAGCAGTACTTC.

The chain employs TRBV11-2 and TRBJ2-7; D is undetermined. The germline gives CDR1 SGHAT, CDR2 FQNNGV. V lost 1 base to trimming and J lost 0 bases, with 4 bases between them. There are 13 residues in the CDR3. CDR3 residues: CASSLGASYEQYF. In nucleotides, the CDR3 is TGTGCCAGCAGCTTAGGGGCCTCCTACGAGCAGTACTTC.

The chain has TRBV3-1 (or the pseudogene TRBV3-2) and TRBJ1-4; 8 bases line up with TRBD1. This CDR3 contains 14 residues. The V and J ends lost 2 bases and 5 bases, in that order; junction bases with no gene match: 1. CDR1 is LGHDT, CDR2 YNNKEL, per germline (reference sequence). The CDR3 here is CASSQNRGNEKLFF. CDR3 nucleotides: TGTGCCAGCAGCCAAAACAGGGGGAATGAAAAACTGTTTTTT.

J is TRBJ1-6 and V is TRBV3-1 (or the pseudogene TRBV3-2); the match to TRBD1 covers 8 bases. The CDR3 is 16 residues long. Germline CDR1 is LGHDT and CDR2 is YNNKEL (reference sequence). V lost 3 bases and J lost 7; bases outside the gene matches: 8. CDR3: CASSQSDRGINSPLHF. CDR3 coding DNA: TGTGCCAGCAGCCAGAGCGACAGGGGAATCAATTCACCCCTCCACTTT.

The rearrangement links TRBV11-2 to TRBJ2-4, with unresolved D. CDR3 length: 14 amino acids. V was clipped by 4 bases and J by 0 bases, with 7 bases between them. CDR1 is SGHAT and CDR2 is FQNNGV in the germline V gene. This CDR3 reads CASSSPLAKNIQYF. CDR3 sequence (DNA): TGTGCCAGCAGCTCCCCCCTAGCCAAAAACATTCAGTACTTC.

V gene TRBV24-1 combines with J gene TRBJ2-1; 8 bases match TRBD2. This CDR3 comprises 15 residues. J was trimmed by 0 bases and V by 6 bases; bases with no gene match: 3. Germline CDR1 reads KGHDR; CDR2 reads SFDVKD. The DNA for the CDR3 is TGTGCCACCAGTATGAGCGGGGGCTCCTACAATGAGCAGTTCTTC. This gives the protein CATSMSGGSYNEQFF.

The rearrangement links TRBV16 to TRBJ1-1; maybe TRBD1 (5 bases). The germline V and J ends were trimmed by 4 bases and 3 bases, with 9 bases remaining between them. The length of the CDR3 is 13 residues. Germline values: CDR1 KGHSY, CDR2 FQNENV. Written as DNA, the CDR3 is TGTGCCAGCAGCCCCGCAGGGCACACTGAAGCTTTCTTT. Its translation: CASSPAGHTEAFF.

The CDR3 spells CASSQGGGVSGYTF. CDR3 nucleotides: TGCGCCAGCAGCCAGGGTGGGGGGGTTTCAGGCTACACCTTC. The chain recombines TRBV4-1 with TRBJ1-2, with a weak D call TRBD1 (5 bases). The CDR3 sequence is 14 residues long. Germline V gene lookup returns CDR1 MGHRA and CDR2 YSYEKL. Trimming removed 3 bases at V and 8 bases at J, with 16 bases between.

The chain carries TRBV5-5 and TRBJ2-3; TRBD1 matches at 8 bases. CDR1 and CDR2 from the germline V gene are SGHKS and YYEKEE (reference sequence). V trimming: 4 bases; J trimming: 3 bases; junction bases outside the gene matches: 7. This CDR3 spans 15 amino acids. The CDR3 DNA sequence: TGTGCCAGCAGCGGGACCGGACAGGGAACAGATACGCAGTATTTT. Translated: CASSGTGQGTDTQYF.

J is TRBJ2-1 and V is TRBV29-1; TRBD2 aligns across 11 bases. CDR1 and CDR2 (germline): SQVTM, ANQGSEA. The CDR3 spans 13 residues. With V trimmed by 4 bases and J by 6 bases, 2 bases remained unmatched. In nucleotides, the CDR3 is TGCAGCGTTGGACTAGCGGGACTCAATGAGCAGTTCTTC. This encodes CSVGLAGLNEQFF.